The rows below give T cell receptor beta chains drawn from one sample of a study of blood T cell repertoires in COVID-19. Data came from immunoSEQ multiplex PCR; TCRdb stores just in-frame clones and leaves some out. The data show 110,000 to 150,000 clones, over 80% seen once. Sequencing was performed on peripheral blood. The receptors derive from a woman aged 45 to 65 with acute or convalescent COVID-19. The CDR3 runs from the conserved cysteine through the conserved F or W. A D gene is named only where the DNA matches it firmly. Some rows mark clone size as missing; the rest say once, few, many or name a class of expanded clone.

d_gene: TRBD1; abundance: -; v_gene: TRBV5-1; j_gene: TRBJ1-5; CDR3nt: TGCGCCGTACCCGGGACAGGGTTGGATCAGCCCCAGCATTTT; CDR3aa: CAVPGTGLDQPQHF
d_gene: TRBD1; abundance: -; v_gene: TRBV3-1/TRBV3-2; j_gene: TRBJ1-2; CDR3nt: TGTGCCAGCAAGGGTCCGGGACAGGGCGGAGGCTACACCTTC; CDR3aa: CASKGPGQGGGYTF
d_gene: -; abundance: -; v_gene: TRBV9; j_gene: TRBJ1-4; CDR3nt: TGTGCCAGCAGTCCGACAGGAAGCAGCTTTAATGAAAAACTGTTTTTT; CDR3aa: CASSPTGSSFNEKLFF
d_gene: TRBD2; abundance: -; v_gene: TRBV5-4; j_gene: TRBJ2-1; CDR3nt: TGTGCCACCCTTAGCGGGGTCAGCTCCTACAATGAGCAGTTCTTC; CDR3aa: CATLSGVSSYNEQFF
d_gene: -; abundance: -; v_gene: TRBV30; j_gene: TRBJ1-1; CDR3nt: TGTGCCTGGAACAAAGCGGACAGACTGAACACTGAAGCTTTCTTT; CDR3aa: CAWNKADRLNTEAFF
d_gene: TRBD2; abundance: -; v_gene: TRBV6-1; j_gene: TRBJ2-3; CDR3nt: TGTGCCAGCAGTGAAACAGCGGGGGGGGGCACAGATACGCAGTATTTT; CDR3aa: CASSETAGGGTDTQYF
d_gene: TRBD1; abundance: -; v_gene: TRBV4-2; j_gene: TRBJ1-5; CDR3nt: TGTGCCAGCAGCCAAGGGCAGGGGGACAATCAGCCCCAGCATTTT; CDR3aa: CASSQGQGDNQPQHF
d_gene: TRBD1; abundance: -; v_gene: TRBV6-5; j_gene: TRBJ1-1; CDR3nt: TGTGCCAGCAGTTACTCCCGGGACAGGGGTCACACTGAAGCTTTCTTT; CDR3aa: CASSYSRDRGHTEAFF
d_gene: -; abundance: -; v_gene: TRBV18; j_gene: TRBJ2-1; CDR3nt: TGTGCCAGCTCGGGGGCTTCCTACAATGAGCAGTTCTTC; CDR3aa: CASSGASYNEQFF
d_gene: -; abundance: -; v_gene: TRBV28; j_gene: TRBJ1-2; CDR3nt: TGTGCCAGCAGTGTTGGGGGGGGCGGCTACTATGGCTACACCTTC; CDR3aa: CASSVGGGGYYGYTF
d_gene: -; abundance: -; v_gene: TRBV14; j_gene: TRBJ2-7; CDR3nt: TGTGCCAGCAGCCAAGTGTCTCCCTACGAGCAGTACTTC; CDR3aa: CASSQVSPYEQYF
d_gene: -; abundance: -; v_gene: TRBV7-7; j_gene: TRBJ2-5; CDR3nt: TGTGCTAGCAGCTTATATGGGGGCCCTCCTGTCCAAGAGACCCAGTACTTC; CDR3aa: CASSLYGGPPVQETQYF
d_gene: TRBD1; abundance: -; v_gene: TRBV15; j_gene: TRBJ1-1; CDR3nt: TGTGCCACCAGCAGAGGCGGAGGGGGCAACACTGAAGCTTTCTTT; CDR3aa: CATSRGGGGNTEAFF
d_gene: TRBD1; abundance: -; v_gene: TRBV28; j_gene: TRBJ1-5; CDR3nt: TGTGCCAGCAGTTTACTTGCAGGGGGCCACAATCAGCCCCAGCATTTT; CDR3aa: CASSLLAGGHNQPQHF
d_gene: -; abundance: -; v_gene: TRBV21-1; j_gene: TRBJ1-5; CDR3nt: TGTGCCAGCAGCAGGTCCCCGGGACAGGGGTGTCAGCCCCAGCATTTT; CDR3aa: CASSRSPGQGCQPQHF
d_gene: -; abundance: -; v_gene: TRBV19; j_gene: TRBJ2-1; CDR3nt: TGTGCCAGTAGTATAGTAACAGACGGCTATGAGCAGTTCTTC; CDR3aa: CASSIVTDGYEQFF
d_gene: TRBD2; abundance: once; v_gene: TRBV24-1; j_gene: TRBJ2-1; CDR3nt: TGTGCCACCAGTTTTAATAGCGGGGGGGCCTTGTACCATGAGCAGTTCTTC; CDR3aa: CATSFNSGGALYHEQFF
d_gene: TRBD1; abundance: -; v_gene: TRBV12-3/TRBV12-4; j_gene: TRBJ1-5; CDR3nt: TGTGCCAGCAGTTTAGGGACAGGCCGCCGGCATTTT; CDR3aa: CASSLGTGRRHF
d_gene: -; abundance: -; v_gene: TRBV10-3; j_gene: TRBJ2-7; CDR3nt: TGTGCCATCAGTGCAGGACTTTCCTCCTACGAGCAGTACTTC; CDR3aa: CAISAGLSSYEQYF
d_gene: TRBD1; abundance: once; v_gene: TRBV18; j_gene: TRBJ1-1; CDR3nt: TGTGCCAGCTCACCTGGGGACAGCATGAACACTGAAGCTTTCTTT; CDR3aa: CASSPGDSMNTEAFF
d_gene: TRBD1; abundance: -; v_gene: TRBV10-3; j_gene: TRBJ1-3; CDR3nt: TGTGCCACCGGCACTACAAGAGGGACAGCTGGAAACACCATATATTTT; CDR3aa: CATGTTRGTAGNTIYF
d_gene: -; abundance: once; v_gene: TRBV4-1; j_gene: TRBJ2-7; CDR3nt: TGCGCCAGCAGCCAAGGGGGGGTGGGAGAGCAGTACTTC; CDR3aa: CASSQGGVGEQYF
d_gene: TRBD2; abundance: once; v_gene: TRBV6-6; j_gene: TRBJ2-2; CDR3nt: TGTGCCAGCAGTTACAGACTAGCCGGCACCGGGGAGCTGTTTTTT; CDR3aa: CASSYRLAGTGELFF
d_gene: TRBD1; abundance: -; v_gene: TRBV28; j_gene: TRBJ1-6; CDR3nt: TGTGCCAGTTATTCTACCGGGGGACAGCTAGGAGATAATTCACCCCTCCACTTT; CDR3aa: CASYSTGGQLGDNSPLHF
d_gene: -; abundance: -; v_gene: TRBV5-1; j_gene: TRBJ1-5; CDR3nt: TGCGCCAGCAGCTTGGAGGGGCAGTCCGATCAGCCCCAGCATTTT; CDR3aa: CASSLEGQSDQPQHF
d_gene: TRBD1; abundance: -; v_gene: TRBV19; j_gene: TRBJ1-3; CDR3nt: TGTGCCAGTAAACAGGGGGCTGGAAACACCATATATTTT; CDR3aa: CASKQGAGNTIYF
d_gene: -; abundance: -; v_gene: TRBV5-1; j_gene: TRBJ1-6; CDR3nt: TGCGCCAGCAGCCAGAAAGGCGGCCTGTTCTATAATTCACCCCTCCACTTT; CDR3aa: CASSQKGGLFYNSPLHF
d_gene: -; abundance: -; v_gene: TRBV29-1; j_gene: TRBJ1-2; CDR3nt: TGCAGCGTTGATAGCCGGAGCTATGGCTACACCTTC; CDR3aa: CSVDSRSYGYTF
d_gene: TRBD1; abundance: -; v_gene: TRBV24-1; j_gene: TRBJ1-5; CDR3nt: TGTGCCACAAGTGATGTCGGACAGGATGGTAGTCAGCCCCAGCATTTT; CDR3aa: CATSDVGQDGSQPQHF